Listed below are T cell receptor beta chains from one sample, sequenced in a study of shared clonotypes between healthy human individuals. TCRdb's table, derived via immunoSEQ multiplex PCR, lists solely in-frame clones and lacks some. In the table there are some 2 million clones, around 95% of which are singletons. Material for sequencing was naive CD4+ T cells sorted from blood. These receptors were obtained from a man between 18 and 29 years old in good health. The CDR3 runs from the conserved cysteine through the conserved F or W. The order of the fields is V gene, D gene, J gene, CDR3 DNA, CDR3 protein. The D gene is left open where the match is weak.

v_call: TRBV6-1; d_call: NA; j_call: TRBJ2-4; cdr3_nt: TGTGCCAGCAGTGAATGGCAGGGCACCATTCAGTACTTC; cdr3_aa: CASSEWQGTIQYF
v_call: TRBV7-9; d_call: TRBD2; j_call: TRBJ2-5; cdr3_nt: TGTGCCAGCAGCTCGGGAGGGGCAGGGGAGACCCAGTACTTC; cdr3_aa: CASSSGGAGETQYF
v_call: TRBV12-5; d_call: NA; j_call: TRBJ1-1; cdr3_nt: TGTGCTAGTGGTTTGCTAGTGAACACTGAAGCTTTCTTT; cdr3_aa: CASGLLVNTEAFF
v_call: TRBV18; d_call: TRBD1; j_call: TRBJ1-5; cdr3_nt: TGTGCCAGCTCACAGTCCGGGACAGATAGCAATCAGCCCCAGCATTTT; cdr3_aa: CASSQSGTDSNQPQHF
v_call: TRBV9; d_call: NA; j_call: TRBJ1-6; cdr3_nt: TGTGCCAGCAGCGTAAGGGACGCAAATTCACCCCTCCACTTT; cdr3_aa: CASSVRDANSPLHF
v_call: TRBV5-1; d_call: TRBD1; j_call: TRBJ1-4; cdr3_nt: TGCGCCAGCAGCGGTGAAGGACAGGGGGCATATGAAAAACTGTTTTTT; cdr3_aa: CASSGEGQGAYEKLFF
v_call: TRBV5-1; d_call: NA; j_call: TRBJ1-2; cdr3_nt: TGCGCCAGCAGCTTGGCCAGTCAGTATGGCTACACCTTC; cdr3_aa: CASSLASQYGYTF
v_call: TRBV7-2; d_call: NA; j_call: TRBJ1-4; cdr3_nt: TGTGCCAGCAGCTTATCGGGTACCTCCTATCGCAAGAGGGATGAAAAACTGTTTTTT; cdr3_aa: CASSLSGTSYRKRDEKLFF
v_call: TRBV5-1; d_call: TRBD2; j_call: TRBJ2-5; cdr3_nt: TGCGCCAGCAGCACGGGCGGGACTAGCGGGAGAGGAGAGACCCAGTACTTC; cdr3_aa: CASSTGGTSGRGETQYF
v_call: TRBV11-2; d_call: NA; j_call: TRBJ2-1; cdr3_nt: TGTGCCAGCAGCTTAGGTAGCTTCAATGAGCAGTTCTTC; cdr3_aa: CASSLGSFNEQFF
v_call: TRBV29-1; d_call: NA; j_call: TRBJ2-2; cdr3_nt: TGCAGCGTTGGGTCGTGGGACCCCACCGGGGAGCTGTTTTTT; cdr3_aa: CSVGSWDPTGELFF